This T cell receptor (beta chain) was identified during a study of response to subunit inactivated influenza vaccine. General study points: A suggestion made by the authors is that each seasonal influenza vaccination recruits few new T cells.

TCRdb used MiXCR to reprocess the RT-PCR reads, holding one entry per CDR3 protein. Counted here are a few hundred thousand distinct CDR3 sequences, over 20% occurring once; the ten biggest clones make up 10%. Notes on this clonotype: Its target is unknown.

Germline V lookup: CDR1 SGHDT, CDR2 YYEEEE. V was shortened by 0 bases and J by 6 bases, with 9 bases between the two germline ends. The CDR3 runs 14 residues. The rearrangement links TRBV5-6 to TRBJ2-2; no clear D. The starting material was PBMCs from blood, obtained 21 months after vaccination. This clonotype was obtained from a man aged 50 to 75 who received an inactivated influenza vaccine. The CDR3 nucleotides are TGTGCCAGCAGCTTGGGCAGGCAAGCCGGGGAGCTGTTTTTT. The encoded protein is CASSLGRQAGELFF. Based on the CDR3 plus reference TRBV5-6 and TRBJ2-2, the full variable domain is DAGVTQSPTHLIKTRGQQVTLRCSPKSGHDTVSWYQQALGQGPQFIFQYYEEEERQRGNFPDRFSGHQFPNYSSELNVNALLLGDSALYLCASSLGRQAGELFFGEGSRLTVL.